This T cell receptor beta chain was identified during a study of ipilimumab plus nivolumab after autologous stem cell transplantation. Ipilimumab, 1 mg/kg, started 14 to 28 days after autologous transplant. Patients received nivolumab 3 mg/kg at weeks 1, 4, 7, 10, then fortnightly to week 26. Germline CDR1 is SGDLS and CDR2 is YYNGEE. This CDR3 has 14 amino acids. The junction had 3 bases not matched to a gene; V was cut back by 2 bases and J by 7 bases. Clones were sequenced by immunoSEQ multiplex PCR, and TCRdb holds only the in-frame ones, with some missing. The table shows about 16,000 clones, with around 81% occurring only once.

This rearrangement joins TRBV9 to TRBJ1-6; 7 bases match TRBD1. The receptor's source is a male donor with diffuse large B-cell lymphoma. The sample in question was PBMCs, obtained in a trial of ipilimumab plus nivolumab as post-transplant consolidation. CDR3 loop: CASSVQGGNSPLHF. The CDR3 bases are TGTGCCAGCAGCGTCCAGGGGGGAAATTCACCCCTCCACTTT. The complete variable domain, with remaining parts taken from reference TRBV9 and TRBJ1-6, reads DSGVTQTPKHLITATGQRVTLRCSPRSGDLSVYWYQQSLDQGLQFLIQYYNGEERAKGNILERFSAQQFPDLHSELNLSSLELGDSALYFCASSVQGGNSPLHFGNGTRLTVT.